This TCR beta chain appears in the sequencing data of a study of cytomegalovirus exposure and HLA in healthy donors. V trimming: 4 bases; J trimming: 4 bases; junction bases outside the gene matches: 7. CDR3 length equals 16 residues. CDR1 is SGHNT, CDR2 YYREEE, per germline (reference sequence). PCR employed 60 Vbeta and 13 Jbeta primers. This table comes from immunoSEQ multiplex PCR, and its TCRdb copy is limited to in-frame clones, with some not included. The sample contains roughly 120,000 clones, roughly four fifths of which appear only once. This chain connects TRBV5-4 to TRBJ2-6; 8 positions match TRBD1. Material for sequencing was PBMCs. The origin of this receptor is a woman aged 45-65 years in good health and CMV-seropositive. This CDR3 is CASSRGQGTGANVLTF. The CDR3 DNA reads TGTGCCAGCAGCCGAGGACAGGGAACAGGGGCCAACGTCCTGACTTTC.